Shown below are 14 T cell receptor beta chains from a single sample sequenced in a study of blood T cell repertoires in COVID-19. Clones were sequenced by immunoSEQ multiplex PCR, and TCRdb holds only the in-frame ones, with some missing. In the table there are 250,000 to 350,000 clones, around 90% of which are singletons. The source material was peripheral blood. The receptors originated from a woman aged 45-65 years who had recovered from COVID-19.

The chain is built from TRBV2 and TRBJ2-1, with 7 nucleotides matching TRBD1. The V gene's germline CDR1 is SNHLY and CDR2 FYNNEI. Trimming cost V 7 bases and J 0 bases; bases outside gene matches: 6. The CDR3 runs 15 residues. This chain's CDR3 is CASNSYRGSYNEQFF. In nucleotides, the CDR3 is TGTGCCAGCAATAGCTACAGGGGCTCCTACAATGAGCAGTTCTTC.

This clone was counted between two and nine times. The chain links TRBV4-1 to TRBJ1-5; the D is unclear. The CDR3 has 13 residues. Germline CDR1 MGHRA, CDR2 YSYEKL. With 1 base removed from V and 6 bases from J, the gap between germline ends came to 7 bases. The CDR3 spells CASSQAIAQPQHF. Written as DNA, the CDR3 is TGCGCCAGCAGCCAAGCGATAGCTCAGCCCCAGCATTTT.

V and J are TRBV7-2 and TRBJ2-7; D gene ambiguous. CDR3 size: 11 residues. Trimming shortened V by 6 bases and J by 9 bases, and 12 bases separated the two germline ends. CDR1 and CDR2 from the germline V gene are SGHTA and FQGNSA. The CDR3 nucleotides are TGTGCCAGCAGTTTGAGCGACGGGCAGTACTTC. It specifies CASSLSDGQYF. Together with reference TRBV7-2 and TRBJ2-7, the CDR3 gives the full variable domain: GAGVSQSPSNKVTEKGKDVELRCDPISGHTALYWYRQSLGQGLEFLIYFQGNSAPDKSGLPSDRFSAERTGGSVSTLTIQRTQQEDSAVYLCASSLSDGQYFGPGTRLTVT.

The gene calls are TRBV3-1 (or the pseudogene TRBV3-2) and TRBJ1-2; D remains ambiguous. Trimming removed 4 bases at V and 3 bases at J, with 12 bases between. The CDR3 has 14 residues. The germline CDR1 and CDR2 sequences are LGHDT and YNNKEL (reference sequence). The CDR3 protein is CASSLTPQDYGYTF. The CDR3 nucleotides read TGTGCCAGCAGCCTCACACCTCAAGACTATGGCTACACCTTC.

V and J are TRBV18 and TRBJ2-7, with a possible D match to TRBD2 (7 bases). The CDR3 has 14 amino acids. V shed 0 bases and J shed 5 bases, with 11 bases lying between them. Germline assignment: CDR1 KGHSH and CDR2 LQKENI. CDR3 bases: TGTGCCAGCTCACCACCGGGGGGGGCTCACGAGCAGTACTTC. Its translation: CASSPPGGAHEQYF.

The CDR3 DNA is TGTGCCCATCGGGGGGCGCGCACAGATACGCAGTATTTT. Translating gives CAHRGARTDTQYF. The rearrangement links TRBV2 to TRBJ2-3, with D possibly being TRBD2 (7 bases). This CDR3 spans 13 amino acids. CDR1 is SNHLY and CDR2 is FYNNEI in the germline V gene. V gave up 11 bases and J gave up 1 base, with 13 bases separating them.

The chain employs TRBV19 and TRBJ1-2; D uncertain. The CDR3 sequence is 15 residues long. The ends were cut back, 6 bases at V and 4 bases at J, with 18 bases in the middle. CDR1 is LNHDA and CDR2 is SQIVND in the germline V gene (reference sequence). The CDR3 sequence is CASSPVEPGSYGYTF. The CDR3 DNA is TGTGCCAGTAGCCCCGTCGAGCCCGGGAGCTATGGCTACACCTTC.

The V gene is TRBV2, the J gene TRBJ1-2; 11 positions match TRBD1. Germline V gives CDR1 SNHLY, CDR2 FYNNEI. Trimming cost V 6 bases and J 8 bases; bases outside gene matches: 14. The CDR3 extends over 16 amino acids. CDR3 DNA: TGTGCCAGCAGCTCCATGACCCGGGACAGGGGGAAAGGCTACACCTTC. Protein product: CASSSMTRDRGKGYTF.

The chain combines TRBV30 with TRBJ1-4, with D perhaps TRBD1 (5 bases). In germline, CDR1 is GTSNPN, CDR2 SVGIG (reference sequence). The CDR3 covers 13 residues. Trimming took 3 bases from V and 7 from J, leaving 12 bases between them. DNA for the CDR3: TGTGCCTGGAGGGAGGGGAACGTTGAAAAACTGTTTTTT. It codes for CAWREGNVEKLFF. Full variable domain (missing parts from reference TRBV30 and TRBJ1-4): SQTIHQWPATLVQPVGSPLSLECTVEGTSNPNLYWYRQAAGRGLQLLFYSVGIGQISSEVPQNLSASRPQDRQFILSSKKLLLSDSGFYLCAWREGNVEKLFFGSGTQLSVL.

V gene TRBV27 combines with J gene TRBJ2-3, with 8 bases lining up with TRBD2. Germline trimming cut 5 bases from V and 5 bases from J; bases unmatched to any gene: 12. The CDR3 length is 16 residues. Germline V gives CDR1 MNHEY, CDR2 SMNVEV (reference sequence). The CDR3 protein is CASSTSAGDWIDTQYF. The CDR3 bases are TGTGCCAGCAGTACGTCAGCGGGAGATTGGATAGATACGCAGTATTTT.

The CDR3, as DNA: TGCGCCAGCAGTCTGACAGGGGGAGGGGAAAAACTGTTTTTT. Translated: CASSLTGGGEKLFF. The chain joins TRBV4-3 to TRBJ1-4, with 9 bases aligning to TRBD1. This CDR3 is built from 14 residues. CDR1 and CDR2 (germline): LGHNA, YSLEER. The V and J ends lost 6 bases and 8 bases, in that order; junction bases with no gene match: 7.

The V gene is TRBV7-9, the J gene TRBJ1-2; D ambiguous. The germline V and J ends were trimmed by 2 bases and 5 bases, with 6 bases remaining between them. The CDR3 totals 12 residues. Looked up from germline, CDR1 is SEHNR and CDR2 is FQNEAQ (reference sequence). The CDR3 is CASSLRGYGYTF. Written as DNA, the CDR3 is TGTGCCAGCAGCTTAAGAGGGTATGGCTACACCTTC.

This chain joins TRBV19 and TRBJ1-1; no reliable D call. Between the trimmed V and J ends, which lost 10 bases and 5 bases, there was a span of 17 bases. Per the germline V gene, CDR1 is LNHDA and CDR2 is SQIVND (reference sequence). There are 13 residues in the CDR3. For the CDR3, the DNA is TGTGCCACCTCTCGGGGAAATCCGACTGAAGCTTTCTTT. This gives the protein CATSRGNPTEAFF.

V and J are TRBV19 and TRBJ1-2, with D perhaps TRBD1 (6 bases). Trimming stripped 8 bases from V and 2 bases from J, with 15 bases between. CDR3 length: 14 residues. Germline CDR1 reads LNHDA; CDR2 reads SQIVND (reference sequence). CDR3 amino acids: CASWGQGRNYGYTF. CDR3 DNA sequence: TGTGCCAGTTGGGGCCAGGGGCGAAACTATGGCTACACCTTC. Looking up the rest from reference TRBV19 and TRBJ1-2 gives the full variable domain: DGGITQSPKYLFRKEGQNVTLSCEQNLNHDAMYWYRQDPGQGLRLIYYSQIVNDFQKGDIAEGYSVSREKKESFPLTVTSAQKNPTAFYLCASWGQGRNYGYTFGSGTRLTVV.